This TCR beta chain was observed in a study of spatial heterogeneity in lung cancer. Comment on this clonotype: No antigen is known for it.

All TCR cDNA molecules were individually tagged with a unique molecular identifier. MiXCR, applied by TCRdb to the 5' RACE reads, yields one record per CDR3 protein. Among around 13,000 distinct CDR3 sequences, around 6.6% were seen once, and the ten largest hold around 3.2%. Stated time point: sample taken at primary tumor resection. Patients with untreated early-stage non-small cell lung cancer, numbering approximately 70, were the donors. Whole RNA, isolated from tumor, nontumor lung or frozen PBMC, was sequenced without prior sorting. Study conclusions and caveats: Mutation tallies in tumors tracked expanded intratumoral alpha and beta TCR counts.

The CDR3 is 15 amino acids. Germline CDR1 is SGHAT and CDR2 is FQNNGV. Trimming removed 4 bases from V and 4 bases from J; junction bases left unmatched: 3. The source of this sequence is a female donor with early-stage non-small cell lung cancer. Specimen: lung tumor tissue, collected at surgery. This sequence joins TRBV11-2 and TRBJ2-2, with 10 bases matching TRBD2. The CDR3 reads CASSSRLAGTGELFF. CDR3 in DNA: TGTGCCAGCAGCTCTCGACTAGCGGGCACCGGGGAGCTGTTTTTT. Variable domain in full (rest from reference TRBV11-2 and TRBJ2-2): EAGVAQSPRYKIIEKRQSVAFWCNPISGHATLYWYQQILGQGPKLLIQFQNNGVVDDSQLPKDRFSAERLKGVDSTLKIQPAKLEDSAVYLCASSSRLAGTGELFFGEGSRLTVL.